Each of the 20 T cell receptor beta chains below was sequenced from the same sample in a study of OX40 agonist ivuxolimab in advanced cancers. Some clones are missing from TCRdb's copy, which holds only in-frame ones; the method was immunoSEQ multiplex PCR. The table records 45,000 to 65,000 clones, roughly 90% of them present only once. The specimen was CD4+ or CD8+ T cells sorted from blood, collected in a trial of the OX40 agonist ivuxolimab. The receptors stem from an adult with an advanced solid tumor such as melanoma, head and neck, liver or kidney cancer.

This chain uses TRBV5-1 with TRBJ2-2; tentatively, D is TRBD1 (6 bases). CDR1 and CDR2 from the germline V gene are SGHRS and YFSETQ. V gave up 1 base and J gave up 0 bases, with 10 bases separating them. This CDR3 is 16 amino acids long. The CDR3 DNA is TGCGCCAGCAGCTTGATGGGGGCTTCGAACACCGGGGAGCTGTTTTTT. This codes for CASSLMGASNTGELFF.

The rearrangement links TRBV5-1 to TRBJ2-7, with D maybe TRBD1 (5 bases). Trimming shortened V by 3 bases and J by 0 bases, and 10 bases separated the two germline ends. The CDR3 is 14 residues long. CDR1 is SGHRS, CDR2 YFSETQ, per germline. The DNA for the CDR3 is TGCGCCAGCAGCTCCGGACACAGCTCCTACGAGCAGTACTTC. This sequence encodes CASSSGHSSYEQYF.

This chain joins TRBV30 and TRBJ1-2; D is undetermined. Per germline, CDR1 GTSNPN and CDR2 SVGIG (reference sequence). The CDR3 loop spans 16 amino acids. V was clipped by 0 bases and J by 2 bases, with 16 bases between them. CDR3 coding DNA: TGTGCCTGGAGTGTAGGTGTAGGCACTTCCAACTATGGCTACACCTTC. It yields the protein CAWSVGVGTSNYGYTF.

This sequence joins TRBV6-1 and TRBJ1-2, with 11 bases that match TRBD1. CDR3 length: 14 residues. V was clipped by 6 bases and J by 5 bases; unmatched bases: 5. Germline assignment: CDR1 MNHNS and CDR2 SASEGT. CDR3 loop: CASRSDRGHYGYTF. For the CDR3, the DNA is TGTGCCAGCAGATCGGACAGGGGGCATTATGGCTACACCTTC.

V is TRBV6-1 and J is TRBJ1-2; the D gene is possibly TRBD1 (6 bases). This CDR3 region has 13 residues. The V and J ends lost 5 bases and 6 bases respectively, with 13 bases between them. Germline V gives CDR1 MNHNS, CDR2 SASEGT. The CDR3 DNA reads TGTGCCAGCAGTTCCACAGGGTCTGATGGCTACACCTTC. Translating it yields CASSSTGSDGYTF.

The genes are TRBV7-9 and TRBJ1-1, with TRBD1 identical over 10 bases. Germline V gives CDR1 SEHNR, CDR2 FQNEAQ (reference sequence). With V trimmed by 3 bases and J by 4 bases, 2 bases remained unmatched. This CDR3 has 14 amino acids. The CDR3 DNA sequence: TGTGCCAGCAGCTTGGGACAGGGGTTCACTGAAGCTTTCTTT. Protein product: CASSLGQGFTEAFF.

The chain carries TRBV7-9 and TRBJ1-2; D uncertain. V dropped 6 bases and J dropped 2 bases, with 4 bases sitting between them. Germline CDR1 is SEHNR and CDR2 is FQNEAQ (reference sequence). The CDR3 has 11 amino acids. The CDR3 coding sequence is TGTGCCAGCAGACAGAACTATGGCTACACCTTC. This codes for CASRQNYGYTF. Full variable domain (remainder filled in from reference TRBV7-9 and TRBJ1-2): DTGVSQNPRHKITKRGQNVTFRCDPISEHNRLYWYRQTLGQGPEFLTYFQNEAQLEKSRLLSDRFSAERPKGSFSTLEIQRTEQGDSAMYLCASRQNYGYTFGSGTRLTVV.

The V and J genes are TRBV18 and TRBJ2-7; D is perhaps TRBD1 (5 bases). This CDR3 contains 14 residues. Germline V gene sequence: CDR1 KGHSH, CDR2 LQKENI. V dropped 1 base and J dropped 0 bases, with 7 bases sitting between them. CDR3 nucleotide sequence: TGTGCCAGCTCACCACTTGACAGCTCCTACGAGCAGTACTTC. It yields the protein CASSPLDSSYEQYF.

The V gene is TRBV7-9, the J gene TRBJ1-1, with unresolved D. Trimming took 0 bases from V and 1 from J, leaving 9 bases between them. Looked up from germline, CDR1 is SEHNR and CDR2 is FQNEAQ (reference sequence). The length of the CDR3 is 15 residues. In nucleotides, the CDR3 is TGTGCCAGCAGCTTAGCGGGTGCGGGGAACACTGAAGCTTTCTTT. Its translation is CASSLAGAGNTEAFF.

This clone occurred once. The V gene is TRBV27, the J gene TRBJ2-5; D possibly corresponds to TRBD1 (6 bases). Trimming took 3 bases from V and 1 from J, leaving 9 bases between them. CDR3 length: 14 amino acids. In germline, CDR1 is MNHEY, CDR2 SMNVEV (reference sequence). The CDR3 bases are TGTGCCAGCAGTTTGACAGGTTCCCAAGAGACCCAGTACTTC. This encodes CASSLTGSQETQYF.

The J gene is TRBJ2-1, the V gene TRBV10-2; TRBD2 matches at 8 bases. The CDR3 runs 17 residues. The germline gives CDR1 WSHSY, CDR2 SAAADI. Trimming at V came to 3 bases and at J to 0 bases, leaving 7 bases not matched to a gene. The CDR3 loop reads CASSEREGWGSYNEQFF. The CDR3 DNA reads TGCGCCAGCAGTGAACGGGAGGGTTGGGGCTCCTACAATGAGCAGTTCTTC.

The rearrangement joins TRBV7-9 to TRBJ2-3; D perhaps matches TRBD2 (6 bases). This CDR3 has 16 residues. Trimming took off 1 base at V and 6 bases at J, with 17 bases between the two ends. The V gene's germline CDR1 is SEHNR and CDR2 FQNEAQ (reference sequence). CDR3 protein: CASSLGLGLVLDTQYF. The CDR3, as DNA: TGTGCCAGCAGCTTAGGACTAGGTTTGGTTTTGGATACGCAGTATTTT.

The chain links TRBV4-2 to TRBJ2-7; 10 bases align to TRBD2. Germline CDR1 reads LGHNA; CDR2 reads YNFKEQ. Trimming took 4 bases from V and 1 from J; bases not matched to a gene: 4. This CDR3 contains 15 residues. CDR3 residues: CASSPQLAGSYEQYF. The CDR3 coding sequence is TGTGCCAGCAGCCCCCAACTAGCGGGGTCCTACGAGCAGTACTTC.

The rearrangement links TRBV7-9 to TRBJ2-5, with 7 bases identical to TRBD1. J lost 0 bases, V lost 6 bases, and 4 bases had no gene match. The CDR3 runs to 14 residues. Germline V gene lookup returns CDR1 SEHNR and CDR2 FQNEAQ (reference sequence). CDR3 residues: CASSTGEYQETQYF. The CDR3 DNA is TGTGCCAGCAGTACAGGGGAGTACCAAGAGACCCAGTACTTC.

In regard to this clone: The junction shows a germline mismatch at one end, possibly a read error. The J gene is TRBJ2-7, the V gene TRBV20-1; perhaps TRBD1 as D (6 bases). The CDR3 consists of 11 residues. Germline-derived CDR1 and CDR2 are DFQATT and SNEGSKA (reference sequence). The CDR3 nucleotides are TGCAGTGTTAGACAGGCCTACGAGCAGTACTTC. This translates into CSVRQAYEQYF.

The chain combines TRBV4-1 with TRBJ2-7; 11 bases align to TRBD1. V lost 3 bases to trimming and J lost 3 bases; unmatched junction nucleotides: 4. CDR3 size: 15 residues. Germline CDR1 reads MGHRA; CDR2 reads YSYEKL. For the CDR3, the DNA is TGCGCCAGCAGCCAGGCCGGGACAGGGGGCTACGAGCAGTACTTC. Its protein is CASSQAGTGGYEQYF.

The gene calls are TRBV7-3 and TRBJ2-2, with 13 bases that match TRBD2. The CDR3 extends over 17 amino acids. With 5 bases clipped from V and 2 bases from J, the junction kept 5 bases outside the gene matches. From germline, CDR1 is SGHTA and CDR2 FQGTGA. CDR3 sequence: CASSLTSGRVNTGELFF. The CDR3 DNA follows: TGTGCCAGCAGCCTCACTAGCGGGAGGGTCAACACCGGGGAGCTGTTTTTT. Full variable domain (rest looked up from reference TRBV7-3 and TRBJ2-2): GAGVSQTPSNKVTEKGKYVELRCDPISGHTALYWYRQSLGQGPEFLIYFQGTGAADDSGLPNDRFFAVRPEGSVSTLKIQRTERGDSAVYLCASSLTSGRVNTGELFFGEGSRLTVL.

A word on this clone: An end of the junction does not agree with germline; a read error may underlie this. The chain employs TRBV7-7 and TRBJ2-7, with D hard to call. Per the germline V gene, CDR1 is SSHAT and CDR2 is FNYEAQ (reference sequence). The CDR3 is 14 residues long. As DNA, the CDR3 is TGTGCTAGCAGCTTGAGTAGCTCCTCCTACGAGCAGTACTTC. Protein: CASSLSSSSYEQYF. The full variable domain, its missing parts supplied by reference TRBV7-7 and TRBJ2-7, is GAGVSQSPRYKVTKRGQDVTLRCDPISSHATLYWYQQALGQGPEFLTYFNYEAQPDKSGLPSDRFSAERPEGSISTLTIQRTEQRDSAMYRCASSLSSSSYEQYFGPGTRLTVT.

The chain couples TRBV30 to TRBJ2-2; unclear D gene. CDR3 length: 14 amino acids. V gave up 0 bases and J gave up 6 bases, with 11 bases separating them. The V gene's germline CDR1 is GTSNPN and CDR2 SVGIG (reference sequence). In nucleotides, the CDR3 is TGTGCCTGGAGTGTACTGGTGGCAGCCGGGGAGCTGTTTTTT. Its translation is CAWSVLVAAGELFF.

V is TRBV5-1 and J is TRBJ2-5; D is perhaps TRBD2 (7 bases). The CDR3 has 13 residues. V was pared by 6 bases and J by 5 bases, with 14 bases between. CDR1 is SGHRS, CDR2 YFSETQ, per germline. The CDR3: CASKTGRGETQYF. CDR3 DNA: TGCGCCAGCAAGACTGGGAGGGGGGAGACCCAGTACTTC.